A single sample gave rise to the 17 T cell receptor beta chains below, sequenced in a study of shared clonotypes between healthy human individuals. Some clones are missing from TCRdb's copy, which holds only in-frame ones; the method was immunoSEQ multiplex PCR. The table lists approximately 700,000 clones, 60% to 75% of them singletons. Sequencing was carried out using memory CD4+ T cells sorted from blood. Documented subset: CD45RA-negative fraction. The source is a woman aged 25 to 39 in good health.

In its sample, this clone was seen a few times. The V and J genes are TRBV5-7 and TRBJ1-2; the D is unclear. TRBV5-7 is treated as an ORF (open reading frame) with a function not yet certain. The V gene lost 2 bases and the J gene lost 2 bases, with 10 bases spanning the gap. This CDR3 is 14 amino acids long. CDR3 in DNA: TGTGCCAGCAGCTTTAGTAACGTCAACTATGGCTACACCTTC. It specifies CASSFSNVNYGYTF.

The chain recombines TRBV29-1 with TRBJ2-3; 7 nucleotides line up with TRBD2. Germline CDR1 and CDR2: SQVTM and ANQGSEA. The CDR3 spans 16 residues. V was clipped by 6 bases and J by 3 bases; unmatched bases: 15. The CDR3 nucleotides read TGCAGCGTCGCCCCGACCTGGGGGGGAGGAACAGATACGCAGTATTTT. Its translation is CSVAPTWGGGTDTQYF.

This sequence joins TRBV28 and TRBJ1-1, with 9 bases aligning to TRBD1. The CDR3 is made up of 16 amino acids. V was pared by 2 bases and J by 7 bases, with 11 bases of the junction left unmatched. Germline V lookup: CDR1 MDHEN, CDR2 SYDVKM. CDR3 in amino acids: CASSLGPGQGKNEAFF. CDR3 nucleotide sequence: TGTGCCAGCAGTTTAGGACCGGGACAGGGTAAGAATGAAGCTTTCTTT.

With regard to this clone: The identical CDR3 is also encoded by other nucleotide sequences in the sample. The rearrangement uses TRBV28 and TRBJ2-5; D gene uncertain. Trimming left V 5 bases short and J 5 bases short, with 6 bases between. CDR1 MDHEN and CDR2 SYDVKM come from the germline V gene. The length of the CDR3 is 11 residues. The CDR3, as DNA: TGTGCCAGCAGTGGTGTGGAGACCCAGTACTTC. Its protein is CASSGVETQYF.

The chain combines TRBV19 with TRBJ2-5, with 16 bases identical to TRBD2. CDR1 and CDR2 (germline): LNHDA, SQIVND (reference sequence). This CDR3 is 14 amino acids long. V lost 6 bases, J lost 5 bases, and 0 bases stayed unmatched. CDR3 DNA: TGTGCCAGTAGGGGACTAGCGGGAGGGGAGACCCAGTACTTC. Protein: CASRGLAGGETQYF.

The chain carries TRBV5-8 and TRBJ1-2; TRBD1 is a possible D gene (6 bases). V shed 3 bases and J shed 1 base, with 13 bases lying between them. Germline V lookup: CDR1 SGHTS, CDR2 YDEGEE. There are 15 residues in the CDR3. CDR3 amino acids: CASSSPGVYNYGYTF. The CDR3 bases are TGTGCCAGCAGCTCCCCAGGGGTATATAACTATGGCTACACCTTC.

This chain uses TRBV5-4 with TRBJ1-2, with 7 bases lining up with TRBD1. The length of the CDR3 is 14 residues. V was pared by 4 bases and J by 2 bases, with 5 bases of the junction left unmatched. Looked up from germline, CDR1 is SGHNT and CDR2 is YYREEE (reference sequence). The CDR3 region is CASSKGTENYGYTF. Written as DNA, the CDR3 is TGTGCCAGCAGCAAAGGGACAGAGAACTATGGCTACACCTTC.

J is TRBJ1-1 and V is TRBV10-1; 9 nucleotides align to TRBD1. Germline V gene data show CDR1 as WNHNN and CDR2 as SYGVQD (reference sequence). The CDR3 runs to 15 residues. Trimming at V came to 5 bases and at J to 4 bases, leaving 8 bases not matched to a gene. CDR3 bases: TGCGCCAGCAGTCCCTCCGGGACAGGGAGCACTGAAGCTTTCTTT. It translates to CASSPSGTGSTEAFF.

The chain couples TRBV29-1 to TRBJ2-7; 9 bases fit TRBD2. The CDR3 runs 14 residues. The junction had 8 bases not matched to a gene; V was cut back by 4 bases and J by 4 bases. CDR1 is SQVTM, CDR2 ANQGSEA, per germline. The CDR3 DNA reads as TGCAGCGTTGGCCCTAGCGGGGTGGATTACGAGCAGTACTTC. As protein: CSVGPSGVDYEQYF.

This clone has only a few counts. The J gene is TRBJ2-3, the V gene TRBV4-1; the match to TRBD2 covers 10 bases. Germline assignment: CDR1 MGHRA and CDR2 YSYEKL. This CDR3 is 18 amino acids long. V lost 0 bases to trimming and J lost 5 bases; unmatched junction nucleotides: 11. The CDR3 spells CASSQERGLAVFLDTQYF. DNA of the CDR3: TGCGCCAGCAGCCAAGAGCGCGGACTAGCGGTCTTCTTAGATACGCAGTATTTT.

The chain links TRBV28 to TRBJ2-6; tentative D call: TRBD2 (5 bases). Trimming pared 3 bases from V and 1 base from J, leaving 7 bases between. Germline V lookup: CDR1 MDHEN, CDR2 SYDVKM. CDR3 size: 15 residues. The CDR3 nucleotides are TGTGCCAGCAGTTTTGGGAGATCTGGGGCCAACGTCCTGACTTTC. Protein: CASSFGRSGANVLTF. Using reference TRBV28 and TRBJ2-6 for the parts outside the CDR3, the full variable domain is DVKVTQSSRYLVKRTGEKVFLECVQDMDHENMFWYRQDPGLGLRLIYFSYDVKMKEKGDIPEGYSVSREKKERFSLILESASTNQTSMYLCASSFGRSGANVLTFGAGSRLTVL.

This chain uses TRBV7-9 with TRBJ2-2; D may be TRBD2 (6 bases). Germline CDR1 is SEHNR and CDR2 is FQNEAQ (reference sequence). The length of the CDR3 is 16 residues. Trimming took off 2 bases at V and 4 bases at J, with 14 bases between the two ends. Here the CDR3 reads CASSLNTGSITGELFF. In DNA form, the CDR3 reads TGTGCCAGCAGCTTAAATACCGGGAGTATCACCGGGGAGCTGTTTTTT.

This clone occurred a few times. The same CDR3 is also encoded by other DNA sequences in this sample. The CDR3 protein is CASSFSVGSYNEQFF. CDR3 DNA sequence: TGCGCCAGCAGCTTCAGTGTGGGCTCCTACAATGAGCAGTTCTTC. This chain connects TRBV5-1 to TRBJ2-1, with D unresolved. V lost 2 bases and J lost 0, with 9 bases in between. Germline-derived CDR1 and CDR2 are SGHRS and YFSETQ. The length of the CDR3 is 15 residues.

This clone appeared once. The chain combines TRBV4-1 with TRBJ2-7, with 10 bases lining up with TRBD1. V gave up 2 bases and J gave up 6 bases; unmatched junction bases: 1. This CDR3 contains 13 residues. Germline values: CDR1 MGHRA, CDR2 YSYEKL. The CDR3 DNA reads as TGCGCCAGCAGCCAATGGGACAGGGGCGAGCAGTACTTC. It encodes CASSQWDRGEQYF.

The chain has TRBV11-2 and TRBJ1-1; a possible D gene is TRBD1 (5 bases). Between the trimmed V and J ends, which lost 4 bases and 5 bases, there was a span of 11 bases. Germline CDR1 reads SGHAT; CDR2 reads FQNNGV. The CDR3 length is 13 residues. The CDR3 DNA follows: TGTGCCAGCAGCTACAATGGGGGGACTGAAGCTTTCTTT. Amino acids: CASSYNGGTEAFF.

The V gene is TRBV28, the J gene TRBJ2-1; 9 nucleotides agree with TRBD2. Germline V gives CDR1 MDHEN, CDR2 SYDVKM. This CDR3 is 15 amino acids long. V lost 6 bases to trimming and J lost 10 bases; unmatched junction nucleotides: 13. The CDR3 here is CASSPRPSGKKEQFF. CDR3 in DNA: TGTGCCAGCAGCCCACGACCTAGCGGGAAGAAGGAGCAGTTCTTC.

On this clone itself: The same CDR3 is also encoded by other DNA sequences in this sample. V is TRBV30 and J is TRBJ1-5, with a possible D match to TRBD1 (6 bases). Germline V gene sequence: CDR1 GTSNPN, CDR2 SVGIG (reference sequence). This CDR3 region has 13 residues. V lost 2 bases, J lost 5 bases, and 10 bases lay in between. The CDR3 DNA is TGTGCCTGGAGTACAGGGTTGGATCAGCCCCAGCATTTT. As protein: CAWSTGLDQPQHF.